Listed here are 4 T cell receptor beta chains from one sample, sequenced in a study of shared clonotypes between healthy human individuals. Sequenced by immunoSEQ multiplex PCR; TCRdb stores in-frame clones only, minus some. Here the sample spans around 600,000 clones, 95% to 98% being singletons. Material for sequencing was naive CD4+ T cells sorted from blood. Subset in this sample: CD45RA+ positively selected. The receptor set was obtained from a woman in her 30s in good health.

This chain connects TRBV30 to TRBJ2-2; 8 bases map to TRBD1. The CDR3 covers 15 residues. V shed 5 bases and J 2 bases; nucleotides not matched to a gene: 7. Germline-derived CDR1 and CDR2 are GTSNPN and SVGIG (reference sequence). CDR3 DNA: TGTGCCTGGGACGCGACAGGGGCAAACACCGGGGAGCTGTTTTTT. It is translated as CAWDATGANTGELFF.

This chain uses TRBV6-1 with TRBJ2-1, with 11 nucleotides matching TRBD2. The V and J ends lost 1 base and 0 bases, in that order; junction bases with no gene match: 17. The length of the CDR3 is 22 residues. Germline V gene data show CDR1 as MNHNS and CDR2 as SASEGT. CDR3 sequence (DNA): TGTGCCAGCAGTGAAGGGGGACCTCGTGGGCTAGCGGGAGGACTCTCCTACAATGAGCAGTTCTTC. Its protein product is CASSEGGPRGLAGGLSYNEQFF.

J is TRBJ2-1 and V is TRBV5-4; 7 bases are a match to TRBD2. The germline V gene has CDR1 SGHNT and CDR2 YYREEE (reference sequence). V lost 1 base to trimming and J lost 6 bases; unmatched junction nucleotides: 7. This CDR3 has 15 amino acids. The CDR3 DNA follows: TGTGCCAGCAGCTTGTTGGGAGGGAAACTCAATGAGCAGTTCTTC. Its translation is CASSLLGGKLNEQFF.

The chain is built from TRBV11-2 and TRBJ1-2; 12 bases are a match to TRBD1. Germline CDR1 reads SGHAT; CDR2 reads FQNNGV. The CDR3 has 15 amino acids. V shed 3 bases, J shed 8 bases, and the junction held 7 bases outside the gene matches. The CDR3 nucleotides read TGTGCCAGCAGCTTGGGGACAGGGGGCTCCGGGGGCTACACCTTC. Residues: CASSLGTGGSGGYTF.